The rows below give T cell receptor beta chains drawn from one sample of a study of shared clonotypes between healthy human individuals. The assay was immunoSEQ multiplex PCR, and TCRdb's table has in-frame clones only and misses some. The table records around 700,000 clones, about 74% of them present only once. Input material: memory CD4+ T cells sorted from blood. These receptor sequences come from a woman in her 30s in good health. Both conserved end residues are part of each CDR3.

len,v_gene,CDR3aa
14,TRBV6-1,CASRRDRGFTEAFF
14,TRBV11-3,CASSFTGGGTEAFF
13,TRBV18,CASSPGRSGELFF
14,TRBV27,CASTRTSFMDTQYF
16,TRBV10-2,CASSERRAGVNTEAFF
15,TRBV7-9,CASRLMEGLLDEQFF
11,TRBV30,CAWSRHYEQYF
14,TRBV18,CASSPSRGAYEQYF
15,TRBV27,CASRERERINYGYTF
13,TRBV7-2,CASSLGILYEQFF
17,TRBV19,CASSTTSGSWFTDTQYF
15,TRBV28,CASHSGQGYQETQYF
14,TRBV28,CASNLAGAVNEQFF
14,TRBV28,CASRTRTDGEKLFF
16,TRBV7-8,CASSLAWVKGGYGYTF
14,TRBV2,CASSPNRGGQPQHF
18,TRBV7-8,CASSPKVRLAGISYEQYF
14,TRBV4-2,CASSRGGKDFGYTF
15,TRBV7-8,CASSSLRHSNDGYTF
14,TRBV10-3,CAISRAGGSDTQYF
14,TRBV5-4,CASSSGGAYNEQFF
15,TRBV6-5,CASRSTGGLGEKLFF
15,TRBV7-8,CASSLDRDRGETQYF
17,TRBV2,CASGSTGGVYSNQPQHF
14,TRBV27,CASSLSHGAGELFF
17,TRBV19,CASSITSGLVGTDTQYF
15,TRBV5-1,CASSLGVISNQPQHF
15,TRBV6-6,CASSYSGGAQYEQYF
13,TRBV6-5,CASSTARTQTQYF
14,TRBV7-3,CASSLTKSTGELFF
14,TRBV5-1,CASSTGTDTGELFF
16,TRBV5-1,CASSPRTGGSVDTQYF
18,TRBV27,CASTRRDKGFSGANVLTF
13,TRBV11-2,CASSLDPGVEQYF
14,TRBV30,CAWISGLLYTEAFF
13,TRBV28,CASSSTGLNIQYF